These 27 T cell receptor beta chains were sequenced from one sample in a study of T cells in women clearing cervical HPV infection. Assay: immunoSEQ multiplex PCR; the TCRdb copy retains only in-frame clones and omits some. Its listing shows roughly 40,000 clones. Sequencing used blood buffy coat. The receptors shown here come from a woman between 18 and 70 years old with a cervical HPV16 infection that either progressed to CIN3+ or cleared (not recorded which).

Worth noting for this clone: The missing CDR3 end, 3 residues past where the read stops, is filled in from the germline J gene. The chain employs TRBV7-2 and TRBJ1-2; 9 positions match TRBD1. The ends lost 6 bases at V and 7 bases at J; junction bases unmatched: 6. Germline V CDR1 and CDR2: SGHTA, FQGNSA. This CDR3 has 13 amino acids. The sequenced part of the CDR3 DNA is TGTGCCAGCAGAGCGGACAGGGGAGGTGGC. Its protein is CASRADRGGG. In full, the CDR3 is CASRADRGGGYTF. The full variable domain, with the rest looked up from reference TRBV7-2 and TRBJ1-2, is GAGVSQSPSNKVTEKGKDVELRCDPISGHTALYWYRQSLGQGLEFLIYFQGNSAPDKSGLPSDRFSAERTGGSVSTLTIQRTQQEDSAVYLCASRADRGGGYTFGSGTRLTVV.

A word on this clone: The read falls 3 residues short of the CDR3 end, and the missing part is taken from the germline J gene. The chain has TRBV5-1 and TRBJ1-1, with D possibly TRBD1 on 5 matching bases. Germline CDR1 SGHRS, CDR2 YFSETQ. Trimming pared 0 bases from V and 2 bases from J, leaving 8 bases between. The CDR3 is 14 residues long. The part of the CDR3 DNA that was read is TGCGCCAGCAGCTTGGTAGGACAAAACACTGAA. This sequence encodes CASSLVGQNTE. The entire CDR3 protein reads CASSLVGQNTEAFF. Using reference TRBV5-1 and TRBJ1-1 for the parts outside the CDR3, the full variable domain is KAGVTQTPRYLIKTRGQQVTLSCSPISGHRSVSWYQQTPGQGLQFLFEYFSETQRNKGNFPGRFSGRQFSNSRSEMNVSTLELGDSALYLCASSLVGQNTEAFFGQGTRLTVV.

On this clone: The read ends 3 residues before the CDR3 terminus; that terminus is restored from the germline J gene. The chain couples TRBV7-2 to TRBJ1-2, with 10 bases lining up with TRBD1. The CDR3 runs 15 residues. CDR1 and CDR2 from the germline V gene are SGHTA and FQGNSA. Trimming cost V 5 bases and J 3 bases; bases outside gene matches: 6. The sequenced part of the CDR3 DNA is TGTGCCAGCAGCCTCGGGACAGGGGATTACTATGGC. It is translated as CASSLGTGDYYG. The full CDR3 reads CASSLGTGDYYGYTF.

In regard to this clone: Read coverage stops 3 residues before the CDR3 terminus; the germline J gene supplies the remainder. The rearrangement links TRBV2 to TRBJ2-4, with TRBD1 matching 8 bases. The trim removed 5 bases at V and 3 bases at J, leaving 3 bases unmatched. This CDR3 contains 14 residues. Germline V gives CDR1 SNHLY, CDR2 FYNNEI. Partial CDR3 DNA: TGTGCCAGCAGTCGAACAGGGGGCAAAAACATT. This gives the protein CASSRTGGKNI. The whole CDR3 reads CASSRTGGKNIQYF.

CDR3 residues: CASSRRDFQETQYF. CDR3 bases read: TGTGCCAGTAGTCGCAGGGATTTCCAAGAGACG. The chain recombines TRBV19 with TRBJ2-3; TRBD1 is a possible D gene (5 bases). The read is 3 residues too short to cover the CDR3 end, so that end is filled in from the germline J gene. This CDR3 is built from 14 residues. Germline V CDR1 and CDR2: LNHDA, SQIVND (reference sequence).

On this clone: The DNA ends 3 residues before the CDR3 does, and the rest of the CDR3 is filled in from the germline J gene. This rearrangement joins TRBV19 to TRBJ2-3, with 16 bases lining up with TRBD2. Losses at the gene ends were 3 bases for V and 0 bases for J; bases not matched to a gene: 6. This CDR3 region has 19 residues. Germline V gene lookup returns CDR1 LNHDA and CDR2 SQIVND (reference sequence). This chain's CDR3 is CASSMAGTSGRGSTDTQYF. Partial CDR3 DNA: TGTGCCAGTAGTATGGCGGGGACTAGCGGGAGGGGGAGCACAGATACG.

Note on this clone: The read stops 3 residues short of the end of the CDR3; the missing end is completed from the germline J gene. This chain connects TRBV20-1 to TRBJ1-2; possible D gene TRBD1, 5 bases. The CDR3 is 13 amino acids. CDR1 DFQATT and CDR2 SNEGSKA come from the germline V gene (reference sequence). CDR3 DNA, as far as it was read: TGCAGTGCTCCCTCAGCGGGGGTGGCGGGC. This encodes CSAPSAGVAG. Given in full, the CDR3 is CSAPSAGVAGYTF.

About this clone: Read data end 3 residues before the CDR3 end; the end is taken from the germline J gene. The rearrangement joins TRBV18 to TRBJ2-2, with D perhaps matching TRBD1 (5 bases). V was trimmed by 3 bases and J by 1 base, leaving 12 bases between them. Germline assignment: CDR1 KGHSH and CDR2 LQKENI. The CDR3 length is 16 residues. The CDR3: CASSPLRQLNTGELFF. Partial CDR3 DNA: TGTGCCAGCTCACCTCTTCGACAGCTGAACACCGGGGAG.

On this clone: The DNA ends 3 residues before the CDR3 does, and the rest of the CDR3 is filled in from the germline J gene. This chain links TRBV7-2 with TRBJ2-5, with 9 nucleotides matching TRBD1. J lost 2 bases, V lost 5 bases, and 3 bases had no gene match. Germline V gene sequence: CDR1 SGHTA, CDR2 FQGNSA. The CDR3 is 14 amino acids. CDR3 in amino acids: CASSKQGAQETQYF. CDR3 DNA, as far as it was read: TGTGCCAGCAGCAAACAGGGGGCACAAGAGACC.

In regard to this clone: The read halts 3 residues ahead of the CDR3 end, with the missing end drawn from the germline J gene. The chain links TRBV19 to TRBJ1-5; a possible D gene is TRBD1 (6 bases). Germline CDR1 is LNHDA and CDR2 is SQIVND (reference sequence). CDR3 length: 14 residues. The ends were cut back, 6 bases at V and 7 bases at J, with 16 bases in the middle. Partial CDR3 DNA: TGTGCCAGTAGCGCCCAGGGGTTGCGGCAGCCC. This gives the protein CASSAQGLRQP. The entire CDR3 reads CASSAQGLRQPQHF.

About this clone: Read coverage stops 3 residues before the CDR3 terminus; the germline J gene supplies the remainder. This chain links TRBV29-1 with TRBJ1-1; TRBD1 matches at 9 bases. V trimming: 8 bases; J trimming: 5 bases; junction bases outside the gene matches: 3. The CDR3 totals 11 residues. Germline CDR1 is SQVTM and CDR2 is ANQGSEA. CDR3 bases read: TGCAGCTTTGGGACAGGGACTGAA. Residues: CSFGTGTE. The complete CDR3 sequence is CSFGTGTEAFF. Looking up the rest from reference TRBV29-1 and TRBJ1-1 gives the full variable domain: SAVISQKPSRDICQRGTSLTIQCQVDSQVTMMFWYRQQPGQSLTLIATANQGSEATYESGFVIDKFPISRPNLTFSTLTVSNMSPEDSSIYLCSFGTGTEAFFGQGTRLTVV.

As regards this clone: The read is 3 residues too short to cover the CDR3 end, so that end is filled in from the germline J gene. This chain uses TRBV5-1 with TRBJ2-1; 7 positions match TRBD2. Germline trimming cut 1 base from V and 3 bases from J; bases unmatched to any gene: 4. The CDR3 totals 15 residues. CDR1 SGHRS and CDR2 YFSETQ come from the germline V gene. Incomplete CDR3 DNA: TGCGCCAGCAGCTTGAGCGGGGTTAACTACAATGAG. Its translation is CASSLSGVNYNE. The full CDR3 protein reads CASSLSGVNYNEQFF.

With regard to this clone: The CDR3 end is not reached by the read, which stops 3 residues before it; the germline J gene fills it in. The rearrangement uses TRBV6-1 and TRBJ1-5, with D perhaps TRBD1 (5 bases). CDR1 and CDR2 from the germline V gene are MNHNS and SASEGT. The length of the CDR3 is 15 residues. The CDR3 reads CASSEEWTPSYPQHF. CDR3 DNA, as far as it was read: TGTGCCAGCAGTGAAGAATGGACACCGTCGTATCCC.

A word on this clone: The read halts 3 residues ahead of the CDR3 end, with the missing end drawn from the germline J gene. The rearrangement links TRBV7-3 to TRBJ1-2; 7 nucleotides align to TRBD1. The CDR3 spans 16 residues. J was trimmed by 0 bases and V by 10 bases; bases with no gene match: 14. Per germline, CDR1 SGHTA and CDR2 FQGTGA. This CDR3 reads CAKTAGQLITNYGYTF. The sequenced CDR3 bases are TGTGCCAAAACGGCGGGACAGTTAATTACTAACTATGGC.

Turning to this clone: The sequence runs out 3 residues before the end of the CDR3; the remainder is reconstructed from the germline J gene. The chain carries TRBV29-1 and TRBJ2-2; D is perhaps TRBD1 (6 bases). There are 13 residues in the CDR3. Per the germline V gene, CDR1 is SQVTM and CDR2 is ANQGSEA. Partial CDR3 DNA: TGCAGCGTTGGCGGCAGGGGAAATGAAAAG. Translated, it gives CSVGGRGNEK. The full CDR3 is CSVGGRGNEKLFF.

A word on this clone: The CDR3 goes on 3 residues after the read ends, and that part is filled in from the germline J gene. V gene TRBV19 combines with J gene TRBJ2-4, with D tentatively TRBD1 (6 bases). Germline CDR1 and CDR2: LNHDA and SQIVND (reference sequence). The V and J ends lost 6 bases and 6 bases respectively, with 15 bases between them. The CDR3 is made up of 14 amino acids. The CDR3 spells CASSRQVWTNIQYF. CDR3 DNA (partial): TGTGCCAGTAGCAGACAGGTTTGGACAAACATT.

For this clone: Sequencing ends 3 residues short of the CDR3 end; the germline J gene provides the rest. The chain joins TRBV30 to TRBJ2-2; D perhaps matches TRBD1 (6 bases). Germline-derived CDR1 and CDR2 are GTSNPN and SVGIG (reference sequence). Trimming shortened V by 2 bases and J by 7 bases, and 14 bases separated the two germline ends. This CDR3 comprises 14 residues. Incomplete CDR3 DNA: TGTGCCTGGAGTTTGATGGGGGCCAGCGGGGAG. As protein: CAWSLMGASGE. The whole CDR3 sequence is CAWSLMGASGELFF.

A remark on this clone: The sequence runs out 3 residues before the end of the CDR3; the remainder is reconstructed from the germline J gene. The rearrangement joins TRBV2 to TRBJ1-2; D may be TRBD1 (5 bases). The germline CDR1 and CDR2 sequences are SNHLY and FYNNEI. The length of the CDR3 is 15 residues. CDR3 sequence reads: CASSEAWSQGGGYTF. CDR3 DNA (partial): TGTGCCAGCAGTGAAGCTTGGTCCCAGGGTGGCGGC. Full variable domain (outside the CDR3, taken from reference TRBV2 and TRBJ1-2): EPEVTQTPSHQVTQMGQEVILRCVPISNHLYFYWYRQILGQKVEFLVSFYNNEISEKSEIFDDQFSVERPDGSNFTLKIRSTKLEDSAMYFCASSEAWSQGGGYTFGSGTRLTVV.

Remarks on this clone: Read data end 3 residues before the CDR3 end; the end is taken from the germline J gene. The chain joins TRBV12-5 to TRBJ1-1; D perhaps matches TRBD1 (5 bases). The CDR3 covers 14 residues. The V end lost 1 base, the J end lost 0 bases, and 6 bases lay between the germline ends. Germline assignment: CDR1 LGHNT and CDR2 FRNRAP. The sequenced CDR3 bases are TGTGCTAGTGGTTTGGGACAGCTGAACACTGAA. Amino acids: CASGLGQLNTE. The CDR3 reads in full as CASGLGQLNTEAFF. The whole variable domain, filled in from reference TRBV12-5 and TRBJ1-1, reads DARVTQTPRHKVTEMGQEVTMRCQPILGHNTVFWYRQTMMQGLELLAYFRNRAPLDDSGMPKDRFSAEMPDATLATLKIQPSEPRDSAVYFCASGLGQLNTEAFFGQGTRLTVV.

Turning to this clone: The read comes to an end 3 residues before the CDR3 does, leaving the germline J gene to fill in the end. V gene TRBV7-7 combines with J gene TRBJ2-7; TRBD1 agrees at 7 bases. Germline V gene data show CDR1 as SSHAT and CDR2 as FNYEAQ (reference sequence). CDR3 size: 13 residues. J was trimmed by 0 bases and V by 5 bases; bases with no gene match: 1. CDR3 loop: CASSRDSSYEQYF. The CDR3 bases that were read are TGTGCCAGCAGCCGGGACAGCTCCTACGAG. Using reference TRBV7-7 and TRBJ2-7 for the parts outside the CDR3, the full variable domain is GAGVSQSPRYKVTKRGQDVTLRCDPISSHATLYWYQQALGQGPEFLTYFNYEAQPDKSGLPSDRFSAERPEGSISTLTIQRTEQRDSAMYRCASSRDSSYEQYFGPGTRLTVT.

As concerns this clone: The read comes to an end 3 residues before the CDR3 does, leaving the germline J gene to fill in the end. The chain combines TRBV7-2 with TRBJ1-4; D not certain. The CDR3 loop spans 14 amino acids. Germline CDR1 SGHTA, CDR2 FQGNSA. The CDR3 region is CASSSGILNSPLFF. The covered CDR3 bases are TGTGCCAGCAGCTCGGGGATCCTTAATTCACCA. The complete variable domain, with remaining parts taken from reference TRBV7-2 and TRBJ1-4, reads GAGVSQSPSNKVTEKGKDVELRCDPISGHTALYWYRQSLGQGLEFLIYFQGNSAPDKSGLPSDRFSAERTGGSVSTLTIQRTQQEDSAVYLCASSSGILNSPLFFGSGTQLSVL.

A note on this clone: The CDR3 is cut off 3 residues early in the read; its end comes from the germline J gene. The chain combines TRBV19 with TRBJ1-5, with 7 bases matching TRBD1. The CDR3 is 16 residues long. CDR1 and CDR2 (germline): LNHDA, SQIVND (reference sequence). J was trimmed by 5 bases and V by 2 bases; bases with no gene match: 9. The CDR3 is CASSIRQGHDDQPQHF. The sequenced part of the CDR3 DNA is TGTGCCAGTAGTATACGACAGGGTCATGACGATCAGCCC.

On this clone itself: The read halts 3 residues ahead of the CDR3 end, with the missing end drawn from the germline J gene. V gene TRBV18 combines with J gene TRBJ1-5; D might be TRBD1 (5 bases). Deletions cut 3 bases from V and 9 bases from J, with 21 bases between. From germline, CDR1 is KGHSH and CDR2 LQKENI. This CDR3 spans 16 amino acids. This chain's CDR3 is CASSPGWGSEKLPQHF. The sequenced part of the CDR3 DNA is TGTGCCAGCTCACCGGGTTGGGGCTCGGAAAAATTGCCC.

In the case of this clone: The CDR3 is cut off 3 residues early in the read; its end comes from the germline J gene. The chain couples TRBV7-9 to TRBJ2-3; 8 bases are shared with TRBD1. With 11 bases clipped from V and 2 bases from J, the junction kept 9 bases outside the gene matches. Germline loops: CDR1 SEHNR, CDR2 FQNEAQ (reference sequence). This CDR3 is built from 14 residues. The CDR3 bases that were read are TGTGCCCCAAAGGCCCAGGGGGCCACAGATACG. This translates into CAPKAQGATDT. Given in full, the CDR3 is CAPKAQGATDTQYF.

As to this clone: The read falls 3 residues short of the CDR3 end, and the missing part is taken from the germline J gene. V is TRBV19 and J is TRBJ2-6; TRBD2 matches 11 bases. The junction had 9 bases not matched to a gene; V was cut back by 3 bases and J by 2 bases. CDR1 and CDR2 (germline): LNHDA, SQIVND (reference sequence). The CDR3 contains 19 residues. The CDR3 bases that were read are TGTGCCAGTAGTATGGGGGCTAGCGGGGGGTTGGCTGGGGCCAACGTC. Translated, it gives CASSMGASGGLAGANV. The full CDR3 protein is CASSMGASGGLAGANVLTF.

About this clone: The CDR3 extends 3 residues past the end of the read, so its final part is completed from the germline J gene. V gene TRBV7-3 combines with J gene TRBJ2-1; tentative D call: TRBD2 (7 bases). This CDR3 is built from 12 residues. V gave up 6 bases and J gave up 8 bases, with 11 bases separating them. The germline V gene has CDR1 SGHTA and CDR2 FQGTGA. CDR3 amino acids: CASSLGGDEQFF. The DNA read from the CDR3 is TGTGCCAGCAGTTTAGGGGGGGATGAG.

Concerning this clone: The CDR3 end lies 3 residues beyond the end of the read and is filled in from the germline J gene. This chain joins TRBV5-1 and TRBJ2-1, with D tentatively TRBD2 (7 bases). The germline V and J ends were trimmed by 6 bases and 3 bases, with 19 bases remaining between them. The CDR3 is made up of 16 amino acids. CDR1 and CDR2 from the germline V gene are SGHRS and YFSETQ. CDR3: CASTRRGGGDYNEQFF. CDR3 DNA, as far as it was read: TGCGCCAGCACCCGAAGGGGGGGAGGCGACTACAATGAG.